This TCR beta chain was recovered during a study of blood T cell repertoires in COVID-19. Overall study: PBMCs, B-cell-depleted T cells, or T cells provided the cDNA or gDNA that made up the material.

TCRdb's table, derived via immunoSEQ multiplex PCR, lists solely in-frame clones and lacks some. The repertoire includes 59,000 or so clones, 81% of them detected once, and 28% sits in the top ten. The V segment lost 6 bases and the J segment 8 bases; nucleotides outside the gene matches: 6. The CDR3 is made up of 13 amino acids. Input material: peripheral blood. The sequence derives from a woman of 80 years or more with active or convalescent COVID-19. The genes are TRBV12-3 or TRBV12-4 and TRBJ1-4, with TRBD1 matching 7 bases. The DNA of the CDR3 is TGTGCCAGCAGAACACAGGGGAGGGAAAAACTGTTTTTT. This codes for CASRTQGREKLFF.